This T cell receptor beta chain comes out of a study of vaccination and CD4 T cells after COVID-19. Study in general: From HCoV-229E, HCoV-OC43, HCoV-NL63 and SARS-CoV-2, overlapping spike peptides were used to stimulate the cells.

Sequencing of cultured CD4+ T cell DNA used the Oncomine TCR Beta short-read assay. The genomic DNA was obtained from cultured CD4+ T cells by extraction with the QIAamp micro DNA kit. TCRdb re-derived calls from the PCR reads in MiXCR, one entry per CDR3 protein. The table includes thousands of distinct CDR3 sequences, around 35% detected once. The sample holds a few counts of this clonotype. What it recognizes is unknown. Specified treatment: roughly ten-day PBMC culture with coronavirus spike peptide pools or control peptides (ViraFEST assay). CD4+ T cells that came from the unexposed donor were collected before the COVID-19 pandemic (2011-2018). The culture of 1.5 million to 2 million PBMCs per well included 10 IU/ml IL-2 and around 11 ug/ml peptide pools. CDR3 length equals 14 residues. Deletions cut 1 base from V and 2 bases from J, with 8 bases between. Germline lookup yields CDR1 SGHAT and CDR2 FQDESV (reference sequence).

This TCR came from a human donor in good health. This rearrangement joins TRBV11-1 to TRBJ2-5, with a tentative D call TRBD2 (6 bases). The sample comprised CD4+ T cells from blood, cultured in vitro. CDR3 sequence: CASSLESGQETQYF. CDR3 DNA sequence: TGTGCCAGCAGCTTAGAAAGCGGGCAAGAGACCCAGTACTTC.